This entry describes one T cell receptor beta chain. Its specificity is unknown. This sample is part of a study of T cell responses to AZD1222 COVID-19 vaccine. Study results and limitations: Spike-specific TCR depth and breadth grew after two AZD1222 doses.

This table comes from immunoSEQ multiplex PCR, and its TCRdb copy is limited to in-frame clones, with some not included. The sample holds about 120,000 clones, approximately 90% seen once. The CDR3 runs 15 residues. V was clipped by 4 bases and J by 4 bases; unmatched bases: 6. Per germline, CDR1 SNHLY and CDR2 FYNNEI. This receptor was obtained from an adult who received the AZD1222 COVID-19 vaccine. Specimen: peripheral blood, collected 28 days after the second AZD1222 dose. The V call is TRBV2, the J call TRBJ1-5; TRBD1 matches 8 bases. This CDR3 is CASSVGQGANQPQHF. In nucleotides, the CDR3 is TGTGCCAGCAGTGTTGGGCAGGGGGCGAATCAGCCCCAGCATTTT.